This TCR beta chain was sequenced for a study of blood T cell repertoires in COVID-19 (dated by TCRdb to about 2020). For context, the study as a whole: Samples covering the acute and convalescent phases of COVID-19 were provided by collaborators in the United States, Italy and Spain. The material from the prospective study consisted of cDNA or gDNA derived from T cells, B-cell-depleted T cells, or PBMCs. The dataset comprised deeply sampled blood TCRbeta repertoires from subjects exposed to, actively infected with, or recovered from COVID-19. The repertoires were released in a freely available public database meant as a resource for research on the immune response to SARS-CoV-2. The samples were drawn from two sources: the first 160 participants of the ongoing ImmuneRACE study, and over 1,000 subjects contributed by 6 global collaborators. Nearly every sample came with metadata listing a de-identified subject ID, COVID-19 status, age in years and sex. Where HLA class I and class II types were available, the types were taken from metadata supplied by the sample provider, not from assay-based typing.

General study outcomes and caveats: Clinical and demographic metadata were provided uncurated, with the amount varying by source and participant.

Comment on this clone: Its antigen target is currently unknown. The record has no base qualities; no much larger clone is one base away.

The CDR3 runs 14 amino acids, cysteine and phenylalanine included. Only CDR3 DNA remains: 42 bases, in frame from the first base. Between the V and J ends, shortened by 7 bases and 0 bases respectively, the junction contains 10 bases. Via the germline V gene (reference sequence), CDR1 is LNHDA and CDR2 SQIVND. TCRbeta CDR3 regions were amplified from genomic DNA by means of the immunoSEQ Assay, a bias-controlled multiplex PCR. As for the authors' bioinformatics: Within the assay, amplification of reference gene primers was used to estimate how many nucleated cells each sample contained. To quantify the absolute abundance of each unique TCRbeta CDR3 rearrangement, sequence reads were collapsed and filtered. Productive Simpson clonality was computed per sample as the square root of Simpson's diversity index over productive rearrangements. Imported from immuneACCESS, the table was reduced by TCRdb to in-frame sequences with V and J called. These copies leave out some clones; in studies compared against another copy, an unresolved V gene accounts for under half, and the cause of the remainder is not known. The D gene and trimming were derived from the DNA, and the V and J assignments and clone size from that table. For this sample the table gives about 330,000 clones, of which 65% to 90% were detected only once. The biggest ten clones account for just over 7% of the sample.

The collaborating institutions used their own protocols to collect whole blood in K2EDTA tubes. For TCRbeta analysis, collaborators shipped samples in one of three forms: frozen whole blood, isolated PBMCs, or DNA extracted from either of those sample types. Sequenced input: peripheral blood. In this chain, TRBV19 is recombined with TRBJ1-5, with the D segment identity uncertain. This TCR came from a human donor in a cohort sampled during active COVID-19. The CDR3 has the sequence CASMYGPSNQPQHF. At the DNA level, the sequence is TGTGCCAGTATGTATGGGCCTAGCAATCAGCCCCAGCATTTT.